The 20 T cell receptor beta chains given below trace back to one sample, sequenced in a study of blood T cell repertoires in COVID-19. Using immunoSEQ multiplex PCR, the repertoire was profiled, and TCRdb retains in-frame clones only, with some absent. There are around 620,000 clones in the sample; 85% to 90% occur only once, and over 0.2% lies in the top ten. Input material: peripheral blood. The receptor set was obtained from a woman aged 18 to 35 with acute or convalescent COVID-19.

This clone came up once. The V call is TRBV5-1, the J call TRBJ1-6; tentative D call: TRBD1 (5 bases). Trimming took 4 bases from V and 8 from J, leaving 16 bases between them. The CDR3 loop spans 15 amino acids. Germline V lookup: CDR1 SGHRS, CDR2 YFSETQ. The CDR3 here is CASSPGDAMDSPLHF. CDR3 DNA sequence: TGCGCCAGCAGCCCGGGGGACGCTATGGATTCACCCCTCCACTTT.

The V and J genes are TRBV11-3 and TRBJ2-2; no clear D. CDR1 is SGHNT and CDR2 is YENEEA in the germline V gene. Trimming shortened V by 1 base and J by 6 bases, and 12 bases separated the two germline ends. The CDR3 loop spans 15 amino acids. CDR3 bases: TGTGCCAGCAGCTTAGGAGAAGAGTCCCCCGGGGAGCTGTTTTTT. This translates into CASSLGEESPGELFF.

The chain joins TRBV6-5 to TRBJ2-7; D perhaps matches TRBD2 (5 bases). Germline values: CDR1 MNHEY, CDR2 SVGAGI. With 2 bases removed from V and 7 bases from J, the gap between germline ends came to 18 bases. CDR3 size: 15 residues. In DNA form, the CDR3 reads TGTGCCAGCAGTTACGGGCGTGGAGGCCGGCTAGAGCAGTACTTC. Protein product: CASSYGRGGRLEQYF.

For the CDR3, the DNA is TGCGCCAGCAGCCGGACTAGCGGGGGGGTTTTTGAGACCCAGTACTTC. It specifies CASSRTSGGVFETQYF. V and J are TRBV5-1 and TRBJ2-5; 15 nucleotides line up with TRBD2. The CDR3 totals 16 residues. The germline V gene has CDR1 SGHRS and CDR2 YFSETQ. After removal of 4 bases from V and 5 bases from J, the junction contained 6 bases not matched to a gene.

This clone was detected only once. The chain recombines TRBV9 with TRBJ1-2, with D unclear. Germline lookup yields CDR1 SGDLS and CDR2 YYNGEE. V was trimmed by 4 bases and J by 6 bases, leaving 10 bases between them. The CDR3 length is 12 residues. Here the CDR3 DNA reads TGTGCCAGCAGCTCTGACATTGATGGCTACACCTTC. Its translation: CASSSDIDGYTF.

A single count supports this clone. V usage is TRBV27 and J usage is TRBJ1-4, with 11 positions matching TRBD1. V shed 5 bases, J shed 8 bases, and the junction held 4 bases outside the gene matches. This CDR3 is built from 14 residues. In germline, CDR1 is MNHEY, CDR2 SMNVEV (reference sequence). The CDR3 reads CASSLRDRGEKLFF. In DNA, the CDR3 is TGTGCCAGCAGTCTCCGGGACAGGGGGGAAAAACTGTTTTTT.

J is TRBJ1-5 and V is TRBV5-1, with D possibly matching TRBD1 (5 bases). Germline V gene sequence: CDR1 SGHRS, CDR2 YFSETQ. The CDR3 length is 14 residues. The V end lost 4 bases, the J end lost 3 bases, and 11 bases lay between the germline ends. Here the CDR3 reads CASSPDGANQPQHF. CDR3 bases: TGCGCCAGCAGCCCGGATGGGGCCAATCAGCCCCAGCATTTT.

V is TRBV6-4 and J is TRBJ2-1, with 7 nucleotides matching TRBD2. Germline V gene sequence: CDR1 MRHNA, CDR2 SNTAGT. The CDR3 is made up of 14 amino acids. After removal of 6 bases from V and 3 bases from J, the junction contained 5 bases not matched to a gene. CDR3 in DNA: TGTGCCAGCAGCCCCGCGGGGGACTACAATGAGCAGTTCTTC. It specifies CASSPAGDYNEQFF.

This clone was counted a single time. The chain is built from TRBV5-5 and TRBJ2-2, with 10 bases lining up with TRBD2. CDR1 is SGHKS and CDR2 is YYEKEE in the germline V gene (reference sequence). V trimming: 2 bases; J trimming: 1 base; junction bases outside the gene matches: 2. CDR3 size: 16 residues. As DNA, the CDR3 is TGTGCCAGCAGCTTCTCTAGCGGGGGGAACACCGGGGAGCTGTTTTTT. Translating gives CASSFSSGGNTGELFF.

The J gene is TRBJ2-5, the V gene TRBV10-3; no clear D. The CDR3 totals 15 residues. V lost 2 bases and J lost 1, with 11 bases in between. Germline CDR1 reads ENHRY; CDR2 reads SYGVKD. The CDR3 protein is CAISEPRSGQETQYF. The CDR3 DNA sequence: TGTGCCATCAGTGAGCCCAGGTCCGGCCAAGAGACCCAGTACTTC.

CDR3 region: CATSAWTGFNYGYTF. DNA of the CDR3: TGTGCCACCAGTGCCTGGACAGGTTTTAACTATGGCTACACCTTC. This sequence joins TRBV24-1 and TRBJ1-2, with 7 nucleotides matching TRBD1. This CDR3 comprises 15 residues. V was clipped by 5 bases and J by 1 base; unmatched bases: 6. Germline V gene data show CDR1 as KGHDR and CDR2 as SFDVKD.

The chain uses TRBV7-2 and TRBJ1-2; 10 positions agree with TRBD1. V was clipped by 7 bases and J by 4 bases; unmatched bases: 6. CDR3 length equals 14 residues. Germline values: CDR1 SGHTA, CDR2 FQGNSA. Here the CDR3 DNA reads TGTGCCAGCACTCGACAGGGGGCAATCTATGGCTACACCTTC. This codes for CASTRQGAIYGYTF.

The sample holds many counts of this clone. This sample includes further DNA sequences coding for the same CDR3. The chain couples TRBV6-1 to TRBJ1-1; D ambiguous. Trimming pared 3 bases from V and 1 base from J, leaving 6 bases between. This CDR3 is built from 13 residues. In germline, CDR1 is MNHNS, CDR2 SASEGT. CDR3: CASSDSENTEAFF. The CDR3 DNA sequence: TGTGCCAGCAGTGATTCAGAGAACACTGAAGCTTTCTTT.

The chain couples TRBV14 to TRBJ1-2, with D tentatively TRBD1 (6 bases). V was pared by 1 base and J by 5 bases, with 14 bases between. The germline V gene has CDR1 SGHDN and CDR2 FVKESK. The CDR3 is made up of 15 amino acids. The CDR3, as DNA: TGTGCCAGCAGCCAAGTCGCGGGGGCCCCTTATGGCTACACCTTC. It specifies CASSQVAGAPYGYTF.

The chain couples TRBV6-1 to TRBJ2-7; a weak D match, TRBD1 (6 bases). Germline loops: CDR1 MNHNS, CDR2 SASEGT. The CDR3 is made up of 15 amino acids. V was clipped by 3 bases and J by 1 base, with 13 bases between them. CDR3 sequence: CASSDQGSLSYEQYF. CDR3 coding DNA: TGTGCCAGCAGTGATCAGGGGTCCCTTTCCTACGAGCAGTACTTC.

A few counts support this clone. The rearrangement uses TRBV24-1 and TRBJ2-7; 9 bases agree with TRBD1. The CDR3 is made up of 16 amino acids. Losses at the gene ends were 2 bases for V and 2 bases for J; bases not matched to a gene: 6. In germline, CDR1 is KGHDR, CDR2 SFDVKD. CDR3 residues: CATSDSGGQGAYEQYF. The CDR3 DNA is TGTGCCACCAGTGATTCGGGGGGACAGGGAGCCTACGAGCAGTACTTC.

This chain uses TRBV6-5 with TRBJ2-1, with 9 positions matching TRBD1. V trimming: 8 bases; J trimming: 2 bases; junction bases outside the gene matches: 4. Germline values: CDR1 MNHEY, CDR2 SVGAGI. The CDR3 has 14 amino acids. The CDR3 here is CASCRTGAYNEQFF. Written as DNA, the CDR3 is TGTGCCAGCTGCCGGACAGGGGCCTACAATGAGCAGTTCTTC.

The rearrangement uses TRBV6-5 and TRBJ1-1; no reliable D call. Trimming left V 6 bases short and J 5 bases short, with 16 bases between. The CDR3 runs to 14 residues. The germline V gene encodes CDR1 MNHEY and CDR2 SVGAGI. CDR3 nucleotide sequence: TGTGCCAGCAGCTATGCCTTTCGGAGGACTGAAGCTTTCTTT. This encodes CASSYAFRRTEAFF.

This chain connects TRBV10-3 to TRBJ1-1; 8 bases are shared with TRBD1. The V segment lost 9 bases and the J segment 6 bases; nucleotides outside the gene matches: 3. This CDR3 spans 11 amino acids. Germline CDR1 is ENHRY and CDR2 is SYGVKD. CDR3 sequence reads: CAISQGAEAFF. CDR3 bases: TGTGCCATTTCACAGGGGGCTGAAGCTTTCTTT.

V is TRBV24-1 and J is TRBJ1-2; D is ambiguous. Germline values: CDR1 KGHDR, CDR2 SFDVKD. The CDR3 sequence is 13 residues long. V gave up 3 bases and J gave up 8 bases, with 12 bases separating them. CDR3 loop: CATSDRRGLGYTF. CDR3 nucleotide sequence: TGTGCCACCAGTGATAGGCGGGGTTTGGGCTACACCTTC.